The 7 T cell receptor beta chains presented below share a single source sample, sequenced in a study of blood T cells in healthy people across ages. Then a second PCR, running about 6 to 12 cycles, was carried out with a sample-barcoded 5' primer and a J-beta primer mix. Each CDR3 protein gets one entry after TCRdb re-called the 5' RACE reads with MiXCR. The sample includes 700,000 or so distinct CDR3 sequences, roughly two fifths of them seen just once. Sample: blood. Receptors originate from a man aged 80 or over in good health.

A word on this clonotype: This clone may be a read error of a much larger clone one base away. The rearrangement links TRBV21-1 to TRBJ2-5; the D call TRBD2 from the table was never checked on the DNA. The DNA end is a closer match to TRBJ2-4, so the J assignment may be wrong. TRBV21-1 is designated a pseudogene. The CDR3 runs 16 residues. Here the CDR3 reads CASSKGTGGFVDIQYF. CDR3 nucleotide sequence: TGTGCCAGCAGCAAAGGGACTGGCGGGTTCGTGGACATTCAGTACTTC.

This clonotype was seen ten or more times. The genes are TRBV2 and TRBJ2-3; D perhaps matches TRBD2 (6 bases). The germline gives CDR1 SNHLY, CDR2 FYNNEI. This CDR3 comprises 14 residues. The V and J ends lost 6 bases and 2 bases respectively, with 12 bases between them. CDR3 loop: CASRRDALTDTQYF. The CDR3 DNA sequence: TGTGCCAGCAGGCGGGACGCACTCACAGATACGCAGTATTTT.

The chain recombines TRBV20-1 with TRBJ2-7, with 9 bases lining up with TRBD1. This CDR3 has 16 amino acids. Germline CDR1 is DFQATT and CDR2 is SNEGSKA (reference sequence). The V segment lost 4 bases and the J segment 0 bases; nucleotides outside the gene matches: 10. CDR3 bases: TGCAGTGCTAAGGGGGCAGGGACAGGGCTCTCCTACGAGCAGTACTTC. The encoded protein is CSAKGAGTGLSYEQYF.

The V and J genes are TRBV24-1 and TRBJ2-3, with 12 nucleotides matching TRBD2. After removal of 4 bases from V and 0 bases from J, the junction contained 16 bases not matched to a gene. This CDR3 has 21 amino acids. Germline V lookup: CDR1 KGHDR, CDR2 SFDVKD. The CDR3 is CATSDHSSGLAGKSSTDTQYF. The CDR3 DNA follows: TGTGCCACCAGTGACCACTCGAGCGGACTAGCGGGAAAATCTAGCACAGATACGCAGTATTTT.

The DNA for the CDR3 is TGCAGCGCGAAACACGGGTCTGAGCAGTTCTTC. It specifies CSAKHGSEQFF. This sequence joins TRBV29-1 and TRBJ2-1; D is unclear. This CDR3 has 11 residues. The germline V gene has CDR1 SQVTM and CDR2 ANQGSEA. Trimming removed 7 bases from V and 9 bases from J, with 13 bases in between.

A note on this clonotype: Since a much larger clone is just one base distant, this may be a read error. This sequence joins TRBV6-2 or TRBV6-3 and TRBJ2-1; 8 nucleotides match TRBD2. Trimming removed 2 bases from V and 10 bases from J; junction bases left unmatched: 10. The length of the CDR3 is 15 residues. Looked up from germline, CDR1 is MNHEY and CDR2 is SVGEGT. Here the CDR3 reads CASSYGLAGLKEQFF. DNA for the CDR3: TGTGCCAGCAGTTACGGGTTAGCGGGGCTTAAGGAGCAGTTCTTC.

This clonotype appeared many times. The rearrangement uses TRBV7-2 and TRBJ2-7; TRBD1 matches at 9 bases. Losses at the gene ends were 6 bases for V and 2 bases for J; bases not matched to a gene: 8. This CDR3 contains 15 residues. In germline, CDR1 is SGHTA, CDR2 FQGNSA. DNA of the CDR3: TGTGCCAGCAGGCTTCGGACAGGGGAGGCCTACGAGCAGTACTTC. This codes for CASRLRTGEAYEQYF.